Below are 30 T cell receptor beta chains sequenced from a single sample in a study of T cell repertoires in cytomegalovirus infection. TCRdb used MiXCR to reprocess the reads, holding one entry per CDR3 protein. The sample lists 60,000 to 75,000 distinct CDR3 sequences, about 22% occurring once. The antigens of these receptors remain unknown. The specimen sequenced was PBMCs, sequenced either directly or after in vitro stimulation (not recorded which). These receptors came from a human donor in good health (CMV status not recorded). Some clones in this sample may be carry-over from other donors' samples.

The J gene is TRBJ2-2, the V gene TRBV29-1; D possibly matches TRBD1 or TRBD2 (5 bases each). The V end was cut by 3 bases, the J end by 5 bases, with 13 bases between. Germline loops: CDR1 SQVTM, CDR2 ANQGSEA. The CDR3 is 14 amino acids. CDR3 residues: CSVDLWGSTGELFF. DNA for the CDR3: TGCAGCGTTGACCTTTGGGGGAGTACCGGGGAGCTGTTTTTT.

About this clonotype: This may arise from a read error, as a much more abundant clone is one base away. The rearrangement links TRBV12-3 or TRBV12-4 to TRBJ1-2; no reliable D call. This CDR3 contains 13 residues. CDR3 residues: CASSITEAGRNNF. The DNA of the CDR3 is TGTGCCAGCAGCATCACCGAGGCAGGTAGAAACAACTTC.

There are many counts of this clonotype. V usage is TRBV7-2 and J usage is TRBJ1-2; D gene uncertain. V shed 5 bases and J shed 8 bases, with 21 bases lying between them. Per the germline V gene, CDR1 is SGHTA and CDR2 is FQGNSA. This CDR3 region has 15 residues. The CDR3 region has the DNA TGTGCCAGCAGCCTAGTCACACTCCCGCCGAGGGGCTACACCTTC. Residues: CASSLVTLPPRGYTF.

This clonotype was picked up many times. The chain joins TRBV7-2 to TRBJ1-1, with D perhaps matching TRBD1 (5 bases). Per germline, CDR1 SGHTA and CDR2 FQGNSA. The CDR3 is 14 amino acids. Trimming removed 8 bases at V and 3 bases at J, with 16 bases between. The CDR3 sequence: CASRRELGDTEAFF. CDR3 in DNA: TGTGCCAGCCGCCGGGAGTTGGGGGACACTGAAGCTTTCTTT.

This clonotype was seen ten or more times. The chain employs TRBV7-8 and TRBJ1-6, with TRBD1 as a possible D gene (5 bases). Germline-derived CDR1 and CDR2 are SGHVS and FQNEAQ. The CDR3 has 14 amino acids. Trimming took 1 base from V and 7 from J, leaving 8 bases between them. CDR3 sequence: CASSLGGSNSPLHF. Written as DNA, the CDR3 is TGTGCCAGCAGCTTAGGGGGGTCGAATTCACCCCTCCACTTT.

This clonotype was counted between two and nine times. V and J are TRBV20-1 and TRBJ2-3; D is possibly TRBD1 or TRBD2 (5 bases each). V lost 0 bases and J 10 bases, leaving 17 bases between the germline ends. The CDR3 length is 14 residues. The V gene's germline CDR1 is DFQATT and CDR2 SNEGSKA (reference sequence). Here the CDR3 DNA reads TGCAGTGCTAGAGATAAACTAGGGGCAATTGCGCAGTATTTT. This sequence encodes CSARDKLGAIAQYF.

This clonotype was seen ten or more times. The V gene is TRBV7-2, the J gene TRBJ2-7; tentative D call: TRBD1 (6 bases). Germline lookup yields CDR1 SGHTA and CDR2 FQGNSA. CDR3 length: 15 residues. Trimming pared 0 bases from V and 3 bases from J, leaving 12 bases between. In DNA form, the CDR3 reads TGTGCCAGCAGCTTAGCGCGGCAGGGGATCTACGAGCAGTACGTC. Amino acids: CASSLARQGIYEQYV.

The chain uses TRBV12-3 or TRBV12-4 and TRBJ2-5; D is perhaps TRBD1 (5 bases). This CDR3 has 14 residues. Trimming removed 6 bases at V and 2 bases at J, with 13 bases between. The CDR3 protein is CASSHTTEQETQYF. The CDR3 region has the DNA TGTGCCAGCAGCCACACGACAGAACAAGAGACCCAGTACTTC.

Only a few counts were recorded for this clonotype. The J gene is TRBJ1-6, the V gene TRBV27, with D unresolved. The V gene lost 9 bases and the J gene lost 4 bases, with 16 bases spanning the gap. From germline, CDR1 is MNHEY and CDR2 SMNVEV (reference sequence). CDR3 size: 15 residues. The CDR3 region is CASSKSTEYNSPLHF. The DNA for the CDR3 is TGTGCCAGTTCAAAATCTACAGAGTATAATTCACCCCTCCACTTT.

This clonotype was seen more than once but under ten times. V and J are TRBV7-8 and TRBJ2-7; D is ambiguous. V shed 5 bases and J shed 5 bases, with 16 bases lying between them. CDR3 length: 14 amino acids. CDR1 and CDR2 from the germline V gene are SGHVS and FQNEAQ. The CDR3 loop reads CASSPSVVSHEQYV. The CDR3 DNA sequence: TGTGCCAGCAGCCCCTCAGTCGTTAGTCACGAGCAGTACGTC.

This clonotype has a handful of counts. The chain uses TRBV9 and TRBJ1-3, with D maybe TRBD1 (6 bases). Germline V gene data show CDR1 as SGDLS and CDR2 as YYNGEE. This CDR3 region has 16 residues. Trimming cost V 6 bases and J 5 bases, with 21 bases left between them. CDR3 residues: CASTYGQSSSRNTIYF. CDR3 in DNA: TGTGCCAGCACCTATGGACAGTCCAGTAGTCGAAACACCATATATTTT.

This rearrangement joins TRBV6-2 or TRBV6-3 to TRBJ2-5; D possibly corresponds to TRBD1 (6 bases). CDR1 is MNHEY and CDR2 is SVGEGT in the germline V gene. The V end lost 4 bases, the J end lost 0 bases, and 12 bases lay between the germline ends. CDR3 size: 15 residues. The CDR3 DNA reads TGTGCCAGCAGTTCCGGACAGCTGTACCAAGAGACCCAGTACTTC. Protein sequence: CASSSGQLYQETQYF.

The gene calls are TRBV20-1 and TRBJ2-3; tentatively, D is TRBD2 (6 bases). This CDR3 comprises 17 residues. Trimming took 0 bases from V and 0 from J, leaving 16 bases between them. The V gene's germline CDR1 is DFQATT and CDR2 SNEGSKA (reference sequence). The CDR3: CSARDPRRGTSTDTQYF. The CDR3, as DNA: TGCAGTGCTAGAGATCCTCGGAGGGGAACTAGCACAGATACGCAGTATTTT.

This chain connects TRBV25-1 to TRBJ2-1; 7 nucleotides agree with TRBD1. There are 15 residues in the CDR3. Looked up from germline, CDR1 is MGHDK and CDR2 is SYGVNS. J lost 2 bases, V lost 4 bases, and 5 bases had no gene match. This chain's CDR3 is CASSAPGTAYNEQFF. CDR3 coding DNA: TGTGCCAGCAGTGCCCCCGGGACAGCCTACAATGAGCAGTTCTTC.

V is TRBV23-1 and J is TRBJ1-5; no reliable D call. TRBV23-1 is sorted into the ORF group, with uncertain function. V lost 1 base and J lost 10, with 11 bases in between. The CDR3 has 13 amino acids. The CDR3 DNA follows: TGCGCCAGCAGTCAATACTTAGGTTTTCCCCAGCATTTT. Protein sequence: CASSQYLGFPQHF.

V and J are TRBV2 and TRBJ1-1; D remains ambiguous. The CDR3 spans 11 residues. The germline V and J ends were trimmed by 7 bases and 4 bases, with 7 bases remaining between them. Germline V gene lookup returns CDR1 SNHLY and CDR2 FYNNEI. CDR3 nucleotides: TGTGCCAGCATAATAGTCACTGAAGCTTTCTTT. Protein: CASIIVTEAFF.

The table lists this clonotype with a few counts. This chain links TRBV10-1 with TRBJ2-2; TRBD2 matches 14 bases. V was pared by 7 bases and J by 6 bases, with 25 bases of the junction left unmatched. The CDR3 extends over 22 amino acids. Germline V gives CDR1 WNHNN, CDR2 SYGVQD (reference sequence). The CDR3 region has the DNA TGCGCCAGCACTATCCCCCCCCGACTAGCGGGAGGGCCGCAGGATTTCTCCGGGGAGCTGTTTTTT. It yields the protein CASTIPPRLAGGPQDFSGELFF.

The genes are TRBV7-2 and TRBJ1-5; weak D call: TRBD1 (5 bases). CDR3 length: 15 amino acids. CDR1 and CDR2 from the germline V gene are SGHTA and FQGNSA. Trimming took off 3 bases at V and 3 bases at J, with 12 bases between the two ends. In DNA form, the CDR3 reads TGTGCCAGCAGCTTCACGGGAGGGGACAATCAGCCCCAGCATTTT. The encoded protein is CASSFTGGDNQPQHF.

The rearrangement joins TRBV7-6 to TRBJ2-3, with TRBD2 matching 10 bases. The CDR3 runs 16 residues. V dropped 0 bases and J dropped 3; count of bases not matched to a gene: 3. CDR1 and CDR2 from the germline V gene are SGHVS and FNYEAQ. CDR3 in DNA: TGTGCCAGCAGCTTAGCGAGTAGCGGGAGGACAGATACGCAGTATTTT. This translates into CASSLASSGRTDTQYF.

The genes are TRBV29-1 and TRBJ1-1; TRBD1 aligns across 7 bases. In germline, CDR1 is SQVTM, CDR2 ANQGSEA. With 7 bases clipped from V and 0 bases from J, the junction kept 8 bases outside the gene matches. CDR3 length: 14 amino acids. The CDR3 nucleotides read TGCAGCGCACAATCCGGGACAGTGAACACTGAAGCTTTCTTT. Translating gives CSAQSGTVNTEAFF.

The chain has TRBV6-4 and TRBJ2-1; 8 bases match TRBD2. The ends lost 4 bases at V and 6 bases at J; junction bases unmatched: 8. The CDR3 runs to 15 residues. CDR1 MRHNA and CDR2 SNTAGT come from the germline V gene. The CDR3 sequence is CASSADSGSTNEQFF. DNA of the CDR3: TGTGCCAGCAGTGCCGACAGCGGGAGCACCAATGAGCAGTTCTTC.

This clonotype was detected only a few times. The chain has TRBV12-3 or TRBV12-4 and TRBJ2-1, with TRBD2 identical over 7 bases. The V gene end was trimmed by 3 bases and the J gene end by 7 bases; junction bases not matched to a gene: 9. The CDR3 totals 15 residues. CDR3 bases: TGTGCCAGCAGTTTCCGGGGCGGGAGAGGGAATGAGCAGTTCTTC. Its protein is CASSFRGGRGNEQFF.

This clonotype appeared many times. The V gene is TRBV28, the J gene TRBJ2-1; D might be TRBD1 (6 bases). CDR1 and CDR2 from the germline V gene are MDHEN and SYDVKM. V was clipped by 6 bases and J by 0 bases, with 12 bases between them. The CDR3 extends over 15 amino acids. This CDR3 reads CASSQQGNSYNEQFF. Written as DNA, the CDR3 is TGTGCCAGCAGCCAACAGGGAAACTCCTACAATGAGCAGTTCTTC.

Relative to its sample, this clonotype is large. The J gene is TRBJ2-5, the V gene TRBV27, with TRBD1 as a possible D gene (6 bases). Germline values: CDR1 MNHEY, CDR2 SMNVEV (reference sequence). The germline V and J ends were trimmed by 5 bases and 2 bases, with 12 bases remaining between them. This CDR3 has 14 residues. CDR3 DNA sequence: TGTGCCAGCAGTCCGGGGACAACTCAAGAGACCCAGTACTTC. It codes for CASSPGTTQETQYF.

This clonotype has at least ten counts. The chain has TRBV7-2 and TRBJ2-5; 9 bases fit TRBD2. Losses at the gene ends were 5 bases for V and 5 bases for J; bases not matched to a gene: 9. Germline V gene lookup returns CDR1 SGHTA and CDR2 FQGNSA. This CDR3 has 15 residues. CDR3: CASSPSPSGRETQYF. For the CDR3, the DNA is TGTGCCAGCAGCCCCTCCCCCAGCGGGAGGGAGACCCAGTACTTC.

This clonotype has only a few counts. This chain connects TRBV7-6 to TRBJ2-3; unclear D gene. CDR3 size: 11 residues. Trimming cost V 5 bases and J 8 bases, with 8 bases left between them. Germline assignment: CDR1 SGHVS and CDR2 FNYEAQ. The DNA for the CDR3 is TGTGCCAGCAGCCCCCCCTCTACGCAGTATTTT. As protein: CASSPPSTQYF.

The gene calls are TRBV28 and TRBJ2-1; no definite D call. Deletions cut 7 bases from V and 4 bases from J, with 5 bases between. From germline, CDR1 is MDHEN and CDR2 SYDVKM. CDR3 size: 11 residues. CDR3 in DNA: TGTGCCAGCAATGATTACAATGAGCAGTTCTTC. This sequence encodes CASNDYNEQFF.

This clonotype was seen a handful of times. The CDR3 is CASSWPQGAKVYEQFF. CDR3 coding DNA: TGTGCCAGCAGCTGGCCCCAGGGAGCCAAGGTCTATGAGCAGTTCTTC. The chain recombines TRBV7-6 with TRBJ2-1, with D possibly called TRBD1 or TRBD2 (5 bases each). Trimming removed 4 bases at V and 8 bases at J, with 21 bases between. Germline lookup yields CDR1 SGHVS and CDR2 FNYEAQ. The CDR3 sequence is 16 residues long.

This clonotype showed up just a few times. V and J are TRBV15 and TRBJ2-7; D ambiguous. CDR1 and CDR2 (germline): LNHNV, YYDKDF (reference sequence). V lost 1 base and J lost 0, with 10 bases in between. The CDR3 has 15 amino acids. The chain's CDR3 is CATSRVADGSYEQYF. The CDR3 bases are TGTGCCACCAGCAGAGTTGCGGACGGCTCCTACGAGCAGTACTTC. Full variable domain (rest looked up from reference TRBV15 and TRBJ2-7): DAMVIQNPRYQVTQFGKPVTLSCSQTLNHNVMYWYQQKSSQAPKLLFHYYDKDFNNEADTPDNFQSRRPNTSFCFLDIRSPGLGDTAMYLCATSRVADGSYEQYFGPGTRLTVT.

The chain uses TRBV5-1 and TRBJ1-4; 7 bases are a match to TRBD1. The CDR3 runs 14 residues. With 5 bases clipped from V and 5 bases from J, the junction kept 6 bases outside the gene matches. CDR1 SGHRS and CDR2 YFSETQ come from the germline V gene. This chain's CDR3 is CASRPGQLNEKLFF. CDR3 bases: TGCGCCAGCAGACCGGGACAGCTAAATGAAAAACTGTTTTTT.